This TCR beta chain was identified during a study of breast tumors, draining lymph nodes, adjacent tissues (dated by TCRdb to the mid-2010s). Background for the entire study: TCR beta repertoires were compared across tumor, adjacent nontumor tissue and axillary lymph nodes obtained from breast cancer patients. In human breast cancer, the study set out to assess how tumor, surrounding tissue and draining lymph node repertoires relate to one another and whether T cells might be exchanged between them. Summary of the overall study and its limitations: Tumor T-cell repertoires showed less diversity than lymph node repertoires and more diversity than nontumor tissue repertoires, and tumor T-cell repertoires showed preferential V and J gene usage. The data were considered consistent with the idea that most tumor T cells come from the lymph node and then expand in tumor tissue. In luminal-like breast cancer, tumor and nontumor tissue repertoires resembled each other significantly more than in basal-like breast cancer. The study presented the conclusion that tumor T cells originate in lymph nodes as consistent with a hypothesis, not as something directly demonstrated.

V loses 5 bases of germline sequence and J loses 7 bases, and the interval between the two ends is 20 bases. The germline V gene (reference sequence) sets CDR1 to GTSNPN and CDR2 to SVGIG. The CDR3 runs 14 amino acids, cysteine and phenylalanine included. The sequence is cut down to CDR3 DNA, 42 bases in frame from base 1. Lymph node samples came from the axillary draining lymph nodes of breast cancer patients. This clonotype was observed at least ten times. The antigen it binds to is not known. Base qualities were left out, and no much larger clone turns up one base away. Instrument on record: Illumina HiSeq 2000. Multiplex PCR amplification was used to build the TCR beta chain libraries. High-throughput sequencing was used to analyze the amplified TCR beta chain products. TCRdb reworked the public reads: Q25 trimming with fastp, MiXCR clone assembly, productive beta chains retained. Every CDR3 protein is listed once, alongside the most common genes and DNA of its rows. This sample gives about 180,000 distinct CDR3 sequences in total; 33% of them show up just once. Clones ranked in the top ten supply around 4% of the sample.

This chain is built from TRBV30 and TRBJ1-2; no D segment can be confidently identified. The clonotype originates from a female donor with breast cancer. Some clones in this sample may be carry-over from other donors' samples. Sequenced input: axillary lymph node tissue. This receptor carries the CDR3 CAWARPGVKAGYTF. The DNA reads as follows: TGTGCCTGGGCCCGGCCGGGAGTTAAGGCTGGCTACACCTTC.